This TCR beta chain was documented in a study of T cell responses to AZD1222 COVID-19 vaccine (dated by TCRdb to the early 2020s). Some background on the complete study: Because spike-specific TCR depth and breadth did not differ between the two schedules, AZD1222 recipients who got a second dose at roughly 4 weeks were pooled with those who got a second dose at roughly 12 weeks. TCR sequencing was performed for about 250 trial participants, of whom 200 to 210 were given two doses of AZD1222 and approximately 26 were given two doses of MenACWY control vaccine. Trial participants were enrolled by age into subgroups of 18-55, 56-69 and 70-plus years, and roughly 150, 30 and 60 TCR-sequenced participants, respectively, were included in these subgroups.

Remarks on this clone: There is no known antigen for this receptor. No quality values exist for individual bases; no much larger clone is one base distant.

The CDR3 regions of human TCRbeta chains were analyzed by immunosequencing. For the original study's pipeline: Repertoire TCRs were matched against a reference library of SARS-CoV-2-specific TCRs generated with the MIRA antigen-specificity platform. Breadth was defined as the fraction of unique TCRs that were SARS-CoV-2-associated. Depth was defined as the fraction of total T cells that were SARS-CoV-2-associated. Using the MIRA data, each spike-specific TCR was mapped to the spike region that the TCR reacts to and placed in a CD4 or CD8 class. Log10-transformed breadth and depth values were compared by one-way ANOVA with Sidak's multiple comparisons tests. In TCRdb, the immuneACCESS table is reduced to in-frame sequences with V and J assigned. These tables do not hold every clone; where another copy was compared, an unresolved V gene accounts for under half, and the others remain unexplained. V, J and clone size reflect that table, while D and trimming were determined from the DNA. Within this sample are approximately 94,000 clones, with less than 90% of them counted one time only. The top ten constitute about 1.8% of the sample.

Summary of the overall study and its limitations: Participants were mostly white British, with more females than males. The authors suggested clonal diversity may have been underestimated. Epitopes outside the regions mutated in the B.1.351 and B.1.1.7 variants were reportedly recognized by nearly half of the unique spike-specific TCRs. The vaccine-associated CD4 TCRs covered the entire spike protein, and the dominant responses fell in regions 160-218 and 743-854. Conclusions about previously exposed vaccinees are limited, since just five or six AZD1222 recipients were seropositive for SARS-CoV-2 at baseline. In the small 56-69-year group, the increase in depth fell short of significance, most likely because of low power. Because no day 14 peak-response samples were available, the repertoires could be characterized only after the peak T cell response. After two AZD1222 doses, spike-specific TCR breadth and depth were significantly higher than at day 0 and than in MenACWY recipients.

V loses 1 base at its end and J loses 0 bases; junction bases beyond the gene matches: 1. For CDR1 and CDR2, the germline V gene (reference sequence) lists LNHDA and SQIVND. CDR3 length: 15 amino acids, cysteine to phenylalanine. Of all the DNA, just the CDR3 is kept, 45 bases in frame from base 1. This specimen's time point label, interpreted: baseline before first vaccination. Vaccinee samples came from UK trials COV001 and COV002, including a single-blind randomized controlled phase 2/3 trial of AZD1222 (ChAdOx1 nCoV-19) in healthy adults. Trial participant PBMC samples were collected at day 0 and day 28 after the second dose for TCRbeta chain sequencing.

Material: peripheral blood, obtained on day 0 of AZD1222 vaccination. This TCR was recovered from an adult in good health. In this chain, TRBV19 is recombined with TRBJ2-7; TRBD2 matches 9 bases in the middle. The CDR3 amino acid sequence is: CASSIALAGSYEQYF. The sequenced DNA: TGTGCCAGTAGTATAGCACTAGCGGGCTCCTACGAGCAGTACTTC.